This T cell receptor beta chain was captured by sequencing in a study of neurological immune-mediated disorders. The cDNA came from 5'RACE, which used 10-nucleotide random UMIs. TCRdb fed the 5' RACE reads into MiXCR, producing one record per CDR3 protein. This repertoire shows around 53,000 distinct CDR3 sequences, over 4% found once; its top ten account for roughly 3.1%. Overall study findings and caveats: Private repertoires in all groups were suggested by the absence of shared CDR3 amino acid sequences among expanded clones across subjects.

This clonotype was seen a handful of times. The antigen remains undetermined. Germline V gene sequence: CDR1 LNHNV, CDR2 YYDKDF (reference sequence). The V end lost 0 bases, the J end lost 8 bases, and 17 bases lay between the germline ends. The CDR3 is 17 residues long. The sequence was collected from a man aged 45 to 65 with multiple sclerosis. The chain joins TRBV15 to TRBJ1-6; D gene unclear. Sequenced material: PBMCs. CDR3 in amino acids: CATSRDKPRFQHSPLHF. The CDR3 bases are TGTGCCACCAGCAGAGATAAGCCCCGGTTCCAACATTCACCCCTCCACTTT.